This is a list of T cell receptor beta chains from one sample in a study of technical replicates of blood from four donors. Only in-frame clones appear in the TCRdb table, and some are missing; sequencing was by immunoSEQ multiplex PCR. The table records approximately 84,000 clones, roughly 98% of them present only once. Source material: T cells isolated from PBMCs. These TCRs come from a human donor in good health. CDR3s include the opening cysteine and the closing phenylalanine or tryptophan. Each record gives: D gene, J gene, CDR3 length, V gene, CDR3 DNA, CDR3 protein. D genes are given only for firm matches.

NA TRBJ1-2 17 TRBV9 TGTGCCAGCAGCGTAGCGGGCAGGGTCTCTACAGCGGGCGGCTACACCTTC CASSVAGRVSTAGGYTF
NA TRBJ1-5 15 TRBV9 TGTGCCAGCAGCGTAGGATCAGGGGTCAATCAGCCCCAGCATTTT CASSVGSGVNQPQHF
NA TRBJ2-1 15 TRBV6-5 TGTGCCAGCAGTTACCTGTCCGGTACCGGCGGTGAGCAGTTCTTC CASSYLSGTGGEQFF
TRBD1 TRBJ1-2 14 TRBV28 TGTGCCAGCAGCTTCCGGGACAGTATCTATGGCTACACCTTC CASSFRDSIYGYTF
TRBD1 TRBJ1-4 15 TRBV5-8 TGTGCCAGCAGCCTGGGGACAGGAGAAAATGAAAAACTGTTTTTT CASSLGTGENEKLFF
NA TRBJ2-7 14 TRBV6-1 TGTGCCAGCAGTGAAGGGCGGGGTCCGGGCAAGCAGTACTTC CASSEGRGPGKQYF
NA TRBJ2-7 14 TRBV6-5 TGTGCCAGCAGCCCCACCGGGGGTATCAACGAGCAGTACTTC CASSPTGGINEQYF
TRBD2 TRBJ2-5 15 TRBV7-2 TGTGCCAGCAGCTTAGCGGGGGGGGGTGCGGAGACCCAGTACTTC CASSLAGGGAETQYF
NA TRBJ1-1 16 TRBV7-9 TGTGCCAGCAGCTTAAATCCAGGCGTCATGAACACTGAAGCTTTCTTT CASSLNPGVMNTEAFF
NA TRBJ1-2 11 TRBV20-1 TGCAGTGCTAGACAGGGATCTGGCTACACCTTC CSARQGSGYTF
NA TRBJ1-1 13 TRBV5-6 TGTGCCAGCAGCTTGCCCCGTTCAGGTGAAGCTTTCTTT CASSLPRSGEAFF